This TCR beta chain was documented in a study of T cell responses to AZD1222 COVID-19 vaccine. Study-level background: Both about-4-week and about-12-week second-dose recipients were combined.

Note on this clone: As yet, its antigen is unknown.

Trimming took 4 bases from V and 8 from J, leaving 9 bases between them. Looked up from germline, CDR1 is SGHRS and CDR2 is YFSETQ. This CDR3 is built from 12 residues. Using immunoSEQ multiplex PCR, the repertoire was profiled, and TCRdb retains in-frame clones only, with some absent. Found here are some 90,000 clones, 70% to 90% of them singletons; the top ten hold 13%. Study observations and caveats: Across the whole spike, CD4 TCRs peaked at regions 160-218 and 743-854. Just a handful of AZD1222 recipients tested seropositive at baseline.

The source material was peripheral blood, sampled on day 0 of AZD1222 vaccination. The TCR was taken from an adult in good health. The chain employs TRBV5-1 and TRBJ1-4; D is unclear. The CDR3 DNA reads as TGCGCCAGCAGCAGGGATCACGAAAAACTGTTTTTT. Its protein is CASSRDHEKLFF.